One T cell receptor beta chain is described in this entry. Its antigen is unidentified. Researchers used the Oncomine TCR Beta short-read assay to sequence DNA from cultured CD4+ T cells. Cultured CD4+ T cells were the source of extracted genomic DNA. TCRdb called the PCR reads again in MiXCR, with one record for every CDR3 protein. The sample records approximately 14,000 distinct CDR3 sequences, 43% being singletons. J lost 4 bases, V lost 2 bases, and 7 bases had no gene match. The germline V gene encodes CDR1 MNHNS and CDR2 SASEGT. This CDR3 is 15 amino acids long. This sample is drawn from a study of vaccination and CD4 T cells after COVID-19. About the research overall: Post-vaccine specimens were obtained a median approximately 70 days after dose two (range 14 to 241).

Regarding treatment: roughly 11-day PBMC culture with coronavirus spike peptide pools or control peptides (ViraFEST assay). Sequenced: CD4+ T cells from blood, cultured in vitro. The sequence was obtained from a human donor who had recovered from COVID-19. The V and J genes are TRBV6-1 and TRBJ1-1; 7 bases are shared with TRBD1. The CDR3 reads CASSETDRVGTEAFF. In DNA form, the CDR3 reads TGTGCCAGCAGTGAAACTGACAGGGTGGGCACTGAAGCTTTCTTT.